This TCR beta chain originates from a study of technical replicates of blood from a handful of donors. The germline gives CDR1 SGHRS, CDR2 YFSETQ. CDR3 length: 13 residues. V was clipped by 2 bases and J by 8 bases; unmatched bases: 6. Only in-frame clones appear in the TCRdb table, and some are missing; sequencing was by immunoSEQ multiplex PCR. The profile covers 44,000 or so clones, with 80% to 95% appearing a single time and 3.9% taken by the ten largest. The specimen sequenced was PBMCs. V is TRBV5-1 and J is TRBJ1-2; TRBD1 matches at 7 bases. The receptor was derived from a human donor in good health. Some clones in this sample may be carry-over from other donors' samples. Here the CDR3 DNA reads TGCGCCAGCAGCTTCTCCGCAGGGGGAGGCTACACCTTC. It is translated as CASSFSAGGGYTF.